This T cell receptor beta chain is from a study of cytomegalovirus exposure and HLA in healthy donors. Notes on the study in general: In vitro work confirmed that a few CMV-associated chains recognize CMV antigens.

A remark on this clone: Its antigen is currently unknown.

Sequenced by immunoSEQ multiplex PCR; TCRdb stores in-frame clones only, minus some. The sample shows 90,000 or so clones, about 96% of them seen only once. V gave up 0 bases and J gave up 5 bases; unmatched junction bases: 3. The CDR3 totals 16 residues. Germline loops: CDR1 MNHEY, CDR2 SMNVEV (reference sequence). The donors were members of the 120-subject validation cohort (separate from the approximately 670-subject first cohort). The chain couples TRBV27 to TRBJ2-2; the match to TRBD1 covers 10 bases. The clonotype originates from a man aged 18-30 years in good health and CMV-seronegative. Sample: PBMCs. The CDR3 protein is CASSLSLDRGTGELFF. The CDR3 DNA reads TGTGCCAGCAGTTTATCGCTGGACAGGGGGACCGGGGAGCTGTTTTTT.